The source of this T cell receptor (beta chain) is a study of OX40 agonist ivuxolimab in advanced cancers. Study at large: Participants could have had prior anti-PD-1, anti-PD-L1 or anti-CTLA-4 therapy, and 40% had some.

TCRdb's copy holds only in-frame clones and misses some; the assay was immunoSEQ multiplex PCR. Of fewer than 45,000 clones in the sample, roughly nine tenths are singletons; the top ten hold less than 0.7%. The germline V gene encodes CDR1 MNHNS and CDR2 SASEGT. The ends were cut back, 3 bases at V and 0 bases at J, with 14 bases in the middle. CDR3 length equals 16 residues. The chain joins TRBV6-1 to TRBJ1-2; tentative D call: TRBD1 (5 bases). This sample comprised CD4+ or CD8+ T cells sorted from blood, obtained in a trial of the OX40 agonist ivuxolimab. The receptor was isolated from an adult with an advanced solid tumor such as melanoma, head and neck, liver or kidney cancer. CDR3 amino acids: CASSEGPTLTNYGYTF. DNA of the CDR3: TGTGCCAGCAGTGAGGGGCCTACCCTGACTAACTATGGCTACACCTTC.